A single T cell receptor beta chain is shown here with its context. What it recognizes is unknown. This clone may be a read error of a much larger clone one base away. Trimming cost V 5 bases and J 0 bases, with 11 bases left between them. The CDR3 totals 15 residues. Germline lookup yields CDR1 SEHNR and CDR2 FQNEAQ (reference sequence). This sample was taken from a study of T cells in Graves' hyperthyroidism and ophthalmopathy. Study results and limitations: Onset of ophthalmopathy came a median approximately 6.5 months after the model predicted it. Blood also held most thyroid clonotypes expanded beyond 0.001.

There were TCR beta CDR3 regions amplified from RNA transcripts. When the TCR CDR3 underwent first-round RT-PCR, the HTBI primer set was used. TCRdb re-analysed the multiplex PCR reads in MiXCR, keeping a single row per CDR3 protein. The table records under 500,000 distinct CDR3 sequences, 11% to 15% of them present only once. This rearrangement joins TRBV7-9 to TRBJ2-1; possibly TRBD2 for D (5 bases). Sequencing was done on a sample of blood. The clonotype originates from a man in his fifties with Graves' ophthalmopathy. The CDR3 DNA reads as TGTGCCAGCAGCGGCACTCGGGACTCCTACAATGAGCAGTTCTTC. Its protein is CASSGTRDSYNEQFF.